The clone carrying this TCR beta chain was detected a few times. The study drew participants aged about 18 to 89 years from about two dozen US areas. Cohorts were assigned according to the clinical history that participants reported. Some clones are missing from TCRdb's copy, which holds only in-frame ones; the method was immunoSEQ multiplex PCR. In the table there are hundreds of thousands of clones, 80% to 90% of which are singletons. The entry originates in a study of blood T cell repertoires in COVID-19. Background on the study: Sites in the United States, Italy and Spain provided acute and convalescent COVID-19 samples.

Trimming cost V 1 base and J 1 base, with 8 bases left between them. Germline values: CDR1 LNHNV, CDR2 YYDKDF (reference sequence). The CDR3 is 15 residues long. The source of this sequence is a young woman who had recovered from COVID-19. The sample comprised PBMCs or T cells enriched from blood (not recorded which). The V call is TRBV15, the J call TRBJ1-3; D not certain. The CDR3 sequence: CATSRVPESGNTIYF. CDR3 DNA: TGTGCCACCAGCAGAGTTCCCGAGTCTGGAAACACCATATATTTT.